Listed here are 27 T cell receptor beta chains from one sample, sequenced in a study of T cell responses to AZD1222 COVID-19 vaccine. Profiling relied on immunoSEQ multiplex PCR, and the TCRdb table lists in-frame clones only, not all of them. The data contain some 130,000 clones, over 90% of them singletons. Sequences were derived from peripheral blood, sampled on day 0 of AZD1222 vaccination. Receptor source: an adult in good health.

The chain recombines TRBV25-1 with TRBJ2-7; D is ambiguous. In germline, CDR1 is MGHDK, CDR2 SYGVNS. There are 12 residues in the CDR3. V was pared by 3 bases and J by 2 bases, with 5 bases between. CDR3 loop: CASSDSAYEQYF. Written as DNA, the CDR3 is TGTGCCAGCAGTGACTCTGCCTACGAGCAGTACTTC.

The CDR3 loop reads CASSKDRVGYGYTF. In DNA, the CDR3 is TGTGCCAGCAGTAAGGACAGGGTGGGGTATGGCTACACCTTC. The V gene is TRBV6-5, the J gene TRBJ1-2; 8 bases agree with TRBD1. CDR3 size: 14 residues. Germline values: CDR1 MNHEY, CDR2 SVGAGI. Germline trimming cut 5 bases from V and 5 bases from J; bases unmatched to any gene: 7.

The rearrangement uses TRBV5-1 and TRBJ1-2; 7 bases agree with TRBD1. V was clipped by 4 bases and J by 3 bases; unmatched bases: 6. The CDR3 consists of 14 residues. Germline assignment: CDR1 SGHRS and CDR2 YFSETQ. As DNA, the CDR3 is TGCGCCAGCAGCCTAGGACAGGTTGACTATGGCTACACCTTC. Protein sequence: CASSLGQVDYGYTF.

This chain joins TRBV28 and TRBJ1-6, with 8 bases identical to TRBD1. Unmatched junction bases numbered 10, after V lost 5 bases and J lost 10 bases. The CDR3 covers 15 residues. From germline, CDR1 is MDHEN and CDR2 SYDVKM. CDR3 residues: CASSEDRVERSPLHF. CDR3 DNA sequence: TGTGCCAGCAGTGAGGACAGGGTAGAAAGGTCACCCCTCCACTTT.

About this clone itself: In the same sample, other DNA sequences code for this CDR3. The chain uses TRBV12-3 or TRBV12-4 and TRBJ1-5; D unclear. Trimming took off 6 bases at V and 0 bases at J, with 3 bases between the two ends. The CDR3 has 12 residues. DNA for the CDR3: TGTGCCAGCAGAAATAGCAATCAGCCCCAGCATTTT. Protein: CASRNSNQPQHF.

In the case of this clone: In the same sample, other DNA sequences code for this CDR3. This sequence joins TRBV12-3 or TRBV12-4 and TRBJ1-1; the match to TRBD1 covers 7 bases. V was clipped by 3 bases and J by 4 bases; unmatched bases: 2. The CDR3 sequence is 13 residues long. The CDR3 reads CASSLSGGTEAFF. The CDR3 DNA follows: TGTGCCAGCAGTTTGTCAGGGGGCACTGAAGCTTTCTTT.

The chain has TRBV30 and TRBJ1-2, with D uncertain. This CDR3 region has 11 residues. The ends were cut back, 0 bases at V and 7 bases at J, with 6 bases in the middle. The germline gives CDR1 GTSNPN, CDR2 SVGIG (reference sequence). The CDR3 here is CAWSVQVGYTF. The CDR3 coding sequence is TGTGCCTGGAGTGTACAAGTTGGCTACACCTTC.

The chain recombines TRBV9 with TRBJ1-2; TRBD1 matches at 8 bases. The CDR3 is made up of 13 amino acids. Germline trimming cut 3 bases from V and 6 bases from J; bases unmatched to any gene: 4. CDR1 SGDLS and CDR2 YYNGEE come from the germline V gene. The DNA for the CDR3 is TGTGCCAGCAGCGCGACAGGGGAAGATGGCTACACCTTC. It translates to CASSATGEDGYTF.

The chain joins TRBV25-1 to TRBJ1-2, with 8 bases aligning to TRBD1. Germline V gene data show CDR1 as MGHDK and CDR2 as SYGVNS. After removal of 2 bases from V and 4 bases from J, the junction contained 6 bases not matched to a gene. The CDR3 spans 15 residues. The CDR3 spells CASSERQGFGYGYTF. The CDR3 DNA is TGTGCCAGCAGTGAAAGACAGGGGTTTGGCTATGGCTACACCTTC.

This clone was picked up one time. The chain carries TRBV6-1 and TRBJ2-3; either TRBD1 or TRBD2 may fit D (5 bases each). V lost 3 bases and J lost 4, with 14 bases in between. The CDR3 consists of 15 residues. CDR1 is MNHNS, CDR2 SASEGT, per germline. CDR3 protein: CASSEGTYGADTQYF. Written as DNA, the CDR3 is TGTGCCAGCAGTGAGGGGACGTATGGCGCAGATACGCAGTATTTT.

V gene TRBV28 combines with J gene TRBJ2-2, with 7 bases lining up with TRBD1. J gave up 1 base and V 4 bases, and 3 bases lay outside the gene matches. The length of the CDR3 is 15 residues. In germline, CDR1 is MDHEN, CDR2 SYDVKM. This CDR3 reads CASSWDRLNTGELFF. The CDR3 DNA reads as TGTGCCAGCAGTTGGGACAGATTGAACACCGGGGAGCTGTTTTTT.

Of note for this clone: Other DNA variants within this sample encode the same CDR3. The chain employs TRBV30 and TRBJ1-3; D might be TRBD1 (5 bases). V gave up 2 bases and J gave up 0 bases, with 8 bases separating them. CDR3 size: 14 residues. Per germline, CDR1 GTSNPN and CDR2 SVGIG (reference sequence). This chain's CDR3 is CAWSRGGSGNTIYF. CDR3 DNA sequence: TGTGCCTGGAGTCGCGGGGGCTCTGGAAACACCATATATTTT.

The chain has TRBV29-1 and TRBJ2-7, with D perhaps TRBD2 (5 bases). The V gene lost 1 base and the J gene lost 3 bases, with 13 bases spanning the gap. In germline, CDR1 is SQVTM, CDR2 ANQGSEA. This CDR3 spans 14 amino acids. The CDR3 loop is CSVEGAGMNYEQYF. The DNA for the CDR3 is TGCAGCGTTGAAGGGGCCGGGATGAACTACGAGCAGTACTTC.

The sample holds one count of this clone. The rearrangement joins TRBV9 to TRBJ1-1; possible D gene TRBD1, 5 bases. The ends were cut back, 4 bases at V and 1 base at J, with 14 bases in the middle. Germline CDR1 SGDLS, CDR2 YYNGEE. The CDR3 covers 15 residues. CDR3 amino acids: CASSPRALGNTEAFF. The CDR3 nucleotides are TGTGCCAGCAGCCCCAGGGCTTTGGGGAACACTGAAGCTTTCTTT.

This clone was picked up one time. The chain couples TRBV27 to TRBJ2-2; tentative D call: TRBD1 (6 bases). Germline V gene data show CDR1 as MNHEY and CDR2 as SMNVEV (reference sequence). The CDR3 covers 14 residues. V shed 6 bases and J shed 4 bases, with 12 bases lying between them. The CDR3 reads CASRGQGRTGELFF. The DNA of the CDR3 is TGTGCCAGCAGAGGGCAGGGGCGCACCGGGGAGCTGTTTTTT.

The chain employs TRBV27 and TRBJ1-1; D ambiguous. The CDR3 sequence is 14 residues long. The ends were cut back, 2 bases at V and 3 bases at J, with 10 bases in the middle. Germline V gives CDR1 MNHEY, CDR2 SMNVEV (reference sequence). The CDR3 bases are TGTGCCAGCAGTTTAGCGAGGGCGGACACTGAAGCTTTCTTT. It specifies CASSLARADTEAFF.

The V call is TRBV4-1, the J call TRBJ2-3, with TRBD2 matching over 7 bases. Germline values: CDR1 MGHRA, CDR2 YSYEKL. J lost 0 bases, V lost 4 bases, and 16 bases had no gene match. This CDR3 is built from 19 residues. The CDR3 reads CASSPGVAGLITSTDTQYF. CDR3 in DNA: TGCGCCAGCAGCCCCGGGGTAGCGGGCCTAATTACTAGCACAGATACGCAGTATTTT.

V gene TRBV5-1 combines with J gene TRBJ2-2; the match to TRBD2 covers 13 bases. V lost 3 bases and J lost 0; bases outside the gene matches: 2. Germline V gene sequence: CDR1 SGHRS, CDR2 YFSETQ. This CDR3 is 17 amino acids long. CDR3 region: CASSSTSGRTNTGELFF. The DNA for the CDR3 is TGCGCCAGCAGCTCGACTAGCGGGAGGACGAACACCGGGGAGCTGTTTTTT.

This rearrangement joins TRBV24-1 to TRBJ2-3, with 8 bases aligning to TRBD2. The CDR3 extends over 16 amino acids. Germline CDR1 reads KGHDR; CDR2 reads SFDVKD. The V and J ends lost 3 bases and 6 bases, in that order; junction bases with no gene match: 10. The CDR3 coding sequence is TGTGCCACCAGTGATAGCCTAGCGGGTGGTTTGGATACGCAGTATTTT. It encodes CATSDSLAGGLDTQYF.

The CDR3 loop is CASSLGTNSNQPQHF. Written as DNA, the CDR3 is TGTGCCAGCAGTTTAGGGACAAATAGCAATCAGCCCCAGCATTTT. The rearrangement links TRBV28 to TRBJ1-5; tentatively, D is TRBD1 (6 bases). The CDR3 loop spans 15 amino acids. V lost 2 bases and J lost 0, with 8 bases in between. CDR1 is MDHEN, CDR2 SYDVKM, per germline.

This chain links TRBV10-3 with TRBJ1-2, with 12 bases that match TRBD1. This CDR3 has 15 amino acids. Trimming took 4 bases from V and 5 from J; bases not matched to a gene: 5. From germline, CDR1 is ENHRY and CDR2 SYGVKD. CDR3 nucleotide sequence: TGTGCCATCAGTGGGGACAGGGGGCTAGTATATGGCTACACCTTC. It codes for CAISGDRGLVYGYTF.

The count of this clone is one. J is TRBJ1-1 and V is TRBV6-2 or TRBV6-3; D unclear. Germline V gene lookup returns CDR1 MNHEY and CDR2 SVGEGT. This CDR3 has 13 amino acids. V lost 2 bases and J lost 5, with 9 bases in between. Here the CDR3 DNA reads TGTGCCAGCAGTTACGGCAGGTGGACTGAAGCTTTCTTT. Protein sequence: CASSYGRWTEAFF.

The chain has TRBV4-1 and TRBJ1-1; D is perhaps TRBD1 (5 bases). V lost 1 base and J lost 13, with 19 bases in between. Germline assignment: CDR1 MGHRA and CDR2 YSYEKL. The CDR3 loop spans 14 amino acids. The CDR3 here is CASSQVGDSLFVFF. The CDR3 DNA reads TGCGCCAGCAGCCAAGTGGGTGACAGCCTCTTTGTTTTCTTT.

This chain uses TRBV6-1 with TRBJ2-7; 11 bases align to TRBD1. Trimming removed 4 bases from V and 3 bases from J; junction bases left unmatched: 8. The CDR3 extends over 16 amino acids. Germline loops: CDR1 MNHNS, CDR2 SASEGT. The CDR3 DNA reads TGTGCCAGCAGTGGGCGGTCCGGGACAGGGGGCTACGAGCAGTACTTC. Its protein is CASSGRSGTGGYEQYF.

The CDR3 loop reads CAWSGTRYYGYTF. In nucleotides, the CDR3 is TGTGCCTGGAGTGGGACACGGTACTATGGCTACACCTTC. This rearrangement joins TRBV30 to TRBJ1-2, with D perhaps matching TRBD1 (5 bases). V gave up 1 base and J gave up 3 bases, with 9 bases separating them. The CDR3 is 13 amino acids. Per the germline V gene, CDR1 is GTSNPN and CDR2 is SVGIG (reference sequence).

The V gene is TRBV30, the J gene TRBJ2-7; 9 nucleotides agree with TRBD2. Germline V CDR1 and CDR2: GTSNPN, SVGIG (reference sequence). The J segment lost 7 bases and the V segment lost 4 bases, leaving 5 bases of the junction unmatched. This CDR3 contains 12 residues. DNA of the CDR3: TGTGCCTGGATAGCGGGAGTTAGTGAGCAGTACTTC. It is translated as CAWIAGVSEQYF.

The V and J genes are TRBV11-2 and TRBJ2-5; D tentatively reads TRBD1 or TRBD2 (5 bases each). Germline CDR1 reads SGHAT; CDR2 reads FQNNGV. The CDR3 is 13 residues long. V was clipped by 5 bases and J by 5 bases, with 12 bases between them. CDR3 coding DNA: TGTGCCAGCAGCCAAGACTGGGGGGAGACCCAGTACTTC. This sequence encodes CASSQDWGETQYF.